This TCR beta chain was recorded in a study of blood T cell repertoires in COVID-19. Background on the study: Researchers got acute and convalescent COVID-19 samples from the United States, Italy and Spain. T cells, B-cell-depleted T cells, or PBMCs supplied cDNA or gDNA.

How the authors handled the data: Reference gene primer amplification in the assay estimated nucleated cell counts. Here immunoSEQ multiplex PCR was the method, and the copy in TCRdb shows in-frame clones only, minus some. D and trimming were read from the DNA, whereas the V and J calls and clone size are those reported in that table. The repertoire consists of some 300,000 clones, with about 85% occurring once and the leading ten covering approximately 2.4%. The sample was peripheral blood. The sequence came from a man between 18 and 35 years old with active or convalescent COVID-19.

Here the CDR3 DNA reads TGCGCCAGCAGCTTGGCTCTAGCGGGGCTGAACAATGAGCAGTTCTTC. Its protein product is CASSLALAGLNNEQFF. The rearrangement uses TRBV5-1 and TRBJ2-1, with 9 bases identical to TRBD2. CDR1 and CDR2 from the germline V gene are SGHRS and YFSETQ. This CDR3 region has 16 residues. V dropped 0 bases and J dropped 5; count of bases not matched to a gene: 6.